This T cell receptor beta chain was captured by sequencing in a study of T cell responses to AZD1222 COVID-19 vaccine. A remark on this clone: Its antigen is unidentified.

Study outcomes and limitations: Mapped onto spike, vaccine-associated CD4 TCRs spanned it and were dominant at 160-218 and 743-854. Unmutated regions of variants are reportedly targeted by nearly half of spike-specific TCRs. AZD1222 recipients seropositive at baseline numbered only 5 to 7.

The germline V gene encodes CDR1 SGHVS and CDR2 FQNEAQ. The CDR3 is made up of 11 amino acids. V was shortened by 3 bases and J by 2 bases, with 0 bases between the two germline ends. Assay: immunoSEQ multiplex PCR; the TCRdb copy retains only in-frame clones and omits some. The sample comprises some 130,000 clones, roughly 90% of which are singletons, and around 3.2% rests with the top ten. V usage is TRBV7-8 and J usage is TRBJ2-3; D call uncertain. The receptor comes from an adult in good health. This material consisted of peripheral blood, taken on day 0 of AZD1222 vaccination. The DNA for the CDR3 is TGTGCCAGCAGCTTCACAGATACGCAGTATTTT. Translation gives CASSFTDTQYF.